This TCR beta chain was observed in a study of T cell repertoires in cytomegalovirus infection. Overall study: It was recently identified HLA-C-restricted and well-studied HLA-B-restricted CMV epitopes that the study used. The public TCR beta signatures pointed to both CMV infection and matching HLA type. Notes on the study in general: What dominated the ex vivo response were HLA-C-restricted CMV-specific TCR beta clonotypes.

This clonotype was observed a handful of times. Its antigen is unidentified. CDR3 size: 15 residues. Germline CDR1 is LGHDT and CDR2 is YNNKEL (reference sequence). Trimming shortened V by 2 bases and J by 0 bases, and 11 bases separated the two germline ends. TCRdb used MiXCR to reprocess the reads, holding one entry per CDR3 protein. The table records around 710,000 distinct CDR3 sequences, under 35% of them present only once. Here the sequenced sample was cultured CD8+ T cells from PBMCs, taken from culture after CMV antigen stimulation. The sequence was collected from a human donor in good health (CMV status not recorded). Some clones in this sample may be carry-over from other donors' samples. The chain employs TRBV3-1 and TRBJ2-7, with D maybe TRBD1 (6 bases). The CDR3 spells CASSQRTAFSYEQYF. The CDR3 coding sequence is TGTGCCAGCAGCCAAAGGACAGCGTTCTCCTACGAGCAGTACTTC.